What follows are 20 T cell receptor beta chains derived from one specimen sequenced in a study of CD8 T cells in ankylosing spondylitis. No cognate antigen is known for these TCRs. General study results and limits: A motif in TCR beta, a set of roughly eight highly homologous variants, appeared characteristic of ankylosing spondylitis blood.

TCRdb re-called the 5' RACE reads through MiXCR, storing one row per CDR3 protein. The sample records about 540,000 distinct CDR3 sequences, roughly 12% being singletons. The sample was blood, either unsorted or a sorted T cell fraction (not recorded which). These receptors were obtained from a male donor with ankylosing spondylitis.

V usage is TRBV7-2 and J usage is TRBJ2-3; 12 bases are shared with TRBD2. The germline V gene encodes CDR1 SGHTA and CDR2 FQGNSA. Trimming took 4 bases from V and 6 from J; bases not matched to a gene: 5. CDR3 length: 15 amino acids. The CDR3 DNA is TGTGCCAGCAGCTCGACAGGGACTAGCGGGGATACGCAGTATTTT. Translation gives CASSSTGTSGDTQYF.

The rearrangement uses TRBV15 and TRBJ2-1, with D perhaps TRBD1 or TRBD2 (6 bases each). Deletions cut 3 bases from V and 10 bases from J, with 19 bases between. The CDR3 has 15 amino acids. Germline values: CDR1 LNHNV, CDR2 YYDKDF (reference sequence). In DNA, the CDR3 is TGTGCCACCAGCAGGGAGGGGGGCCAGACGTGGGAGCAGTTCTTC. It codes for CATSREGGQTWEQFF.

The V gene is TRBV20-1, the J gene TRBJ1-1, with 7 bases lining up with TRBD1. The trim removed 6 bases at V and 1 base at J, leaving 5 bases unmatched. Germline loops: CDR1 DFQATT, CDR2 SNEGSKA (reference sequence). The CDR3 length is 13 residues. CDR3 nucleotide sequence: TGCAGTGCCGGGACAGATTCGAACACTGAAGCTTTCTTT. The encoded protein is CSAGTDSNTEAFF.

This clonotype was counted between two and nine times. The DNA for the CDR3 is TGCGCCAGCTCGCCGACAGGGCGGGATTCACCCCTCCACTTT. This sequence encodes CASSPTGRDSPLHF. The chain joins TRBV5-1 to TRBJ1-6; TRBD1 matches at 7 bases. The CDR3 loop spans 14 amino acids. V was pared by 7 bases and J by 8 bases, with 9 bases of the junction left unmatched. Germline CDR1 SGHRS, CDR2 YFSETQ.

This clonotype appeared a single time. The final CDR3 position lacks the conserved phenylalanine or tryptophan, pointing to a likely read error. The V and J genes are TRBV5-1 and TRBJ1-1; TRBD1 aligns across 7 bases. Germline CDR1 reads SGHRS; CDR2 reads YFSETQ. This CDR3 comprises 17 residues. With 0 bases clipped from V and 0 bases from J, the junction kept 8 bases outside the gene matches. This CDR3 is CASSLGGTATMNTEAFL. The CDR3 DNA reads TGCGCCAGCAGCTTGGGAGGGACAGCTACCATGAACACTGAAGCTTTCCTT.

J is TRBJ2-1 and V is TRBV20-1, with D unresolved. Germline V gene data show CDR1 as DFQATT and CDR2 as SNEGSKA (reference sequence). The CDR3 totals 15 residues. The V end lost 6 bases, the J end lost 0 bases, and 15 bases lay between the germline ends. CDR3 bases: TGCAGTGCCTTGCATGACCCAGACTCCTACAATGAGCAGTTCTTC. This sequence encodes CSALHDPDSYNEQFF.

A few counts support this clonotype. The rearrangement joins TRBV5-1 to TRBJ2-1; D might be TRBD1 or TRBD2, each matching 5 bases. The germline V and J ends were trimmed by 4 bases and 13 bases, with 18 bases remaining between them. The germline V gene has CDR1 SGHRS and CDR2 YFSETQ. The CDR3 spans 13 residues. The CDR3 loop is CASSLEMGTVQFF. CDR3 DNA sequence: TGCGCCAGCAGCCTCGAAATGGGGACGGTACAGTTCTTC.

This clonotype has just one count. CDR3 DNA: TGTGCCAGCAGCTTACGCCAGGGGGCTAATGAAAAACTGTTTTTT. The encoded protein is CASSLRQGANEKLFF. This rearrangement joins TRBV7-9 to TRBJ1-4; 7 positions agree with TRBD1. This CDR3 region has 15 residues. The germline V gene encodes CDR1 SEHNR and CDR2 FQNEAQ (reference sequence). Trimming removed 2 bases from V and 3 bases from J; junction bases left unmatched: 3.

This sequence joins TRBV14 and TRBJ2-7; D is ambiguous. Trimming removed 0 bases from V and 9 bases from J, with 0 bases in between. Germline lookup yields CDR1 SGHDN and CDR2 FVKESK. The CDR3 has 9 amino acids. CDR3 nucleotide sequence: TGTGCCAGCAGCCAAGAGCAGTACGTC. Translated, it gives CASSQEQYV.

The chain carries TRBV6-1 and TRBJ2-1; D unresolved. The CDR3 is made up of 13 amino acids. Looked up from germline, CDR1 is MNHNS and CDR2 is SASEGT. Between the trimmed V and J ends, which lost 6 bases and 8 bases, there was a span of 14 bases. The CDR3 bases are TGTGCCAGCAGGGCACGGCTGCTCGATGAGCAGTTCTTC. Translation gives CASRARLLDEQFF.

This clonotype was seen a few times. The chain couples TRBV20-1 to TRBJ2-3; no clear D gene. The germline gives CDR1 DFQATT, CDR2 SNEGSKA (reference sequence). The CDR3 consists of 14 residues. The V end was cut by 6 bases, the J end by 0 bases, with 13 bases between. CDR3 region: CSALPTLSTDTQYF. CDR3 nucleotides: TGCAGTGCCCTCCCGACACTTAGCACAGATACGCAGTATTTT.

This clonotype was detected ten times or more. This chain joins TRBV11-2 and TRBJ2-5, with 9 bases lining up with TRBD2. Germline values: CDR1 SGHAT, CDR2 FQNNGV. V lost 7 bases, J lost 5 bases, and 14 bases stayed unmatched. The CDR3 totals 16 residues. The CDR3 coding sequence is TGTGCCAGCAACCTTACGCCGGGACTAGCAGGGGAGACCCAGTACTTC. It translates to CASNLTPGLAGETQYF. Using reference TRBV11-2 and TRBJ2-5 for the parts outside the CDR3, the full variable domain is EAGVAQSPRYKIIEKRQSVAFWCNPISGHATLYWYQQILGQGPKLLIQFQNNGVVDDSQLPKDRFSAERLKGVDSTLKIQPAKLEDSAVYLCASNLTPGLAGETQYFGPGTRLLVL.

This clonotype was seen repeatedly, ten times or more. The gene calls are TRBV5-1 and TRBJ2-3, with a possible D match to TRBD2 (6 bases). CDR1 and CDR2 (germline): SGHRS, YFSETQ. The CDR3 sequence is 12 residues long. V shed 6 bases and J shed 6 bases, with 11 bases lying between them. CDR3 amino acids: CASTKRGDTQYF. In DNA, the CDR3 is TGCGCCAGCACCAAACGGGGGGATACGCAGTATTTT. Complete variable domain (other parts from reference TRBV5-1 and TRBJ2-3): KAGVTQTPRYLIKTRGQQVTLSCSPISGHRSVSWYQQTPGQGLQFLFEYFSETQRNKGNFPGRFSGRQFSNSRSEMNVSTLELGDSALYLCASTKRGDTQYFGPGTRLTVL.

This clonotype turned up a few times. This rearrangement joins TRBV5-1 to TRBJ2-5; 7 nucleotides agree with TRBD2. The trim removed 0 bases at V and 1 base at J, leaving 6 bases unmatched. The CDR3 extends over 16 amino acids. CDR1 and CDR2 from the germline V gene are SGHRS and YFSETQ. The CDR3 bases are TGCGCCAGCAGCTTGGCCGCTAGCGGAGGCCAAGAGACCCAGTACTTC. Amino acids: CASSLAASGGQETQYF.

V and J are TRBV6-1 and TRBJ1-5; 8 nucleotides align to TRBD1. Per the germline V gene, CDR1 is MNHNS and CDR2 is SASEGT. There are 15 residues in the CDR3. Trimming removed 3 bases from V and 4 bases from J; junction bases left unmatched: 5. Written as DNA, the CDR3 is TGTGCCAGCAGTGACTGGACAGGGAGGAATCAGCCCCAGCATTTT. It yields the protein CASSDWTGRNQPQHF.

This clonotype was seen a few times. V gene TRBV3-1 combines with J gene TRBJ1-2; D is possibly TRBD1 (6 bases). This CDR3 is built from 13 residues. V was shortened by 4 bases and J by 7 bases, with 13 bases between the two germline ends. Germline CDR1 is LGHDT and CDR2 is YNNKEL (reference sequence). The CDR3 DNA reads as TGTGCCAGCAGCCTCGACAGGACCCTTGGCTACACCTTC. It yields the protein CASSLDRTLGYTF.

This clonotype has only a few counts. The chain carries TRBV5-1 and TRBJ2-3; 7 bases fit TRBD1. Trimming took 2 bases from V and 3 from J; bases not matched to a gene: 3. The CDR3 is made up of 14 amino acids. CDR1 is SGHRS and CDR2 is YFSETQ in the germline V gene. The CDR3 protein is CASSFRDRTDTQYF. The CDR3 DNA is TGCGCCAGCAGCTTCCGGGACAGAACAGATACGCAGTATTTT.

The chain links TRBV5-6 to TRBJ2-1; 11 bases line up with TRBD2. Germline V gene sequence: CDR1 SGHDT, CDR2 YYEEEE. Trimming took 3 bases from V and 4 from J; bases not matched to a gene: 6. The CDR3 has 16 residues. In DNA form, the CDR3 reads TGTGCCAGCAGCTCCACTAGCGGGAGTCGGTACAATGAGCAGTTCTTC. Encoded protein: CASSSTSGSRYNEQFF.

Concerning this clonotype itself: A clone one base away is much larger, so this may be a read error. The chain couples TRBV12-3 or TRBV12-4 to TRBJ1-5; D gene uncertain. With 10 bases removed from V and 5 bases from J, the gap between germline ends came to 9 bases. The CDR3 runs to 11 residues. CDR3 sequence (DNA): TGTGCCAACAGCATTGATCAGCCCCAGCATTTT. Translating gives CANSIDQPQHF.

This clonotype occurred a few times. The chain uses TRBV7-9 and TRBJ2-7; D gene unclear. The CDR3 length is 13 residues. Germline lookup yields CDR1 SEHNR and CDR2 FQNEAQ (reference sequence). Trimming took 4 bases from V and 0 from J, leaving 7 bases between them. The CDR3 spells CASSSAVSYEQYV. CDR3 in DNA: TGTGCCAGCAGCTCTGCGGTCTCCTACGAGCAGTACGTC.